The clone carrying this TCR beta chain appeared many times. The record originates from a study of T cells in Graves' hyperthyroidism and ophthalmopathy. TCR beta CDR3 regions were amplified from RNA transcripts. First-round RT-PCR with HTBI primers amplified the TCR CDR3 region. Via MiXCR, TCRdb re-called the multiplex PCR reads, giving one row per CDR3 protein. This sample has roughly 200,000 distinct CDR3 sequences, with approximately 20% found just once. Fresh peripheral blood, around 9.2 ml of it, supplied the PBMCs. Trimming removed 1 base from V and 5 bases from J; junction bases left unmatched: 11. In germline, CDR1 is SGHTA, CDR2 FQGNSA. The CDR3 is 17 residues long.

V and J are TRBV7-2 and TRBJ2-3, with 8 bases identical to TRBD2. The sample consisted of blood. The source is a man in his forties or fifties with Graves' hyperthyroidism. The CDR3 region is CASSLGGGGPFGDTQYF. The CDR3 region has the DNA TGTGCCAGCAGCTTAGGAGGCGGGGGGCCCTTTGGAGATACGCAGTATTTT.